These 28 T cell receptor beta chains originate from one sample sequenced in a study of blood T cell repertoires in COVID-19. TCRdb's table, derived via immunoSEQ multiplex PCR, lists solely in-frame clones and lacks some. The data show around 280,000 clones, around 85% seen once. Sequencing was done on a sample of PBMCs or T cells enriched from blood (not recorded which). These receptors came from a woman in her forties who had recovered from COVID-19.

This clone was counted once. V is TRBV28 and J is TRBJ1-5; 7 nucleotides align to TRBD1. The CDR3 has 19 residues. Trimming cost V 6 bases and J 2 bases; bases outside gene matches: 19. The V gene's germline CDR1 is MDHEN and CDR2 SYDVKM. The CDR3 sequence is CASRTSWTGRDIGNQPQHF. Here the CDR3 DNA reads TGTGCCAGCAGAACATCCTGGACAGGCAGGGATATAGGCAATCAGCCCCAGCATTTT.

This chain connects TRBV21-1 to TRBJ2-7; no DNA check was done on the table's D call, TRBD1. TRBV21-1 is reported as a pseudogene. This CDR3 is built from 16 residues. The CDR3 DNA reads as TGTGCCAGCAGCAAAGTCGTGACAGGGGGCAGGAACGAGCAGTACTTC. It translates to CASSKVVTGGRNEQYF.

The chain is built from TRBV2 and TRBJ1-2; possibly TRBD1 for D (5 bases). Per germline, CDR1 SNHLY and CDR2 FYNNEI. CDR3 length equals 12 residues. The V and J ends lost 2 bases and 7 bases respectively, with 8 bases between them. CDR3 sequence: CASSEQGLGYTF. DNA of the CDR3: TGTGCCAGCAGTGAACAGGGTCTTGGCTACACCTTC. Drawing the rest from reference TRBV2 and TRBJ1-2, the complete variable domain is EPEVTQTPSHQVTQMGQEVILRCVPISNHLYFYWYRQILGQKVEFLVSFYNNEISEKSEIFDDQFSVERPDGSNFTLKIRSTKLEDSAMYFCASSEQGLGYTFGSGTRLTVV.

The V call is TRBV9, the J call TRBJ1-3; D is uncertain. Germline assignment: CDR1 SGDLS and CDR2 YYNGEE. CDR3 length: 16 residues. V was clipped by 3 bases and J by 0 bases, with 13 bases between them. The CDR3 reads CASSARTDYSGNTIYF. CDR3 in DNA: TGTGCCAGCAGCGCTCGGACGGACTACTCTGGAAACACCATATATTTT.

The V call is TRBV7-3, the J call TRBJ2-1; 14 positions match TRBD2. The CDR3 contains 19 residues. V was clipped by 4 bases and J by 6 bases; unmatched bases: 14. Per germline, CDR1 SGHTA and CDR2 FQGTGA. This CDR3 is CASSYTGLAGAALCNEQFF. CDR3 nucleotides: TGTGCCAGCAGCTATACGGGACTAGCGGGAGCGGCTCTGTGCAATGAGCAGTTCTTC. The full variable domain, rest sourced from reference TRBV7-3 and TRBJ2-1, is GAGVSQTPSNKVTEKGKYVELRCDPISGHTALYWYRQSLGQGPEFLIYFQGTGAADDSGLPNDRFFAVRPEGSVSTLKIQRTERGDSAVYLCASSYTGLAGAALCNEQFFGPGTRLTVL.

This chain joins TRBV11-3 and TRBJ2-1, with TRBD2 matching 15 bases. V was clipped by 5 bases and J by 8 bases; unmatched bases: 4. In germline, CDR1 is SGHNT, CDR2 YENEEA. The CDR3 runs to 15 residues. The CDR3 DNA reads TGTGCCAGCAGCCGGGGACTAGCGGGAGGTGATGAGCAGTTCTTC. It encodes CASSRGLAGGDEQFF.

The rearrangement links TRBV24-1 to TRBJ2-1; 11 nucleotides align to TRBD2. The ends lost 3 bases at V and 6 bases at J; junction bases unmatched: 18. This CDR3 has 20 amino acids. Germline V gives CDR1 KGHDR, CDR2 SFDVKD. CDR3 residues: CATSDPRDADSGRAVNEQFF. The CDR3 DNA sequence: TGTGCCACCAGTGATCCCCGGGACGCCGATAGCGGGAGGGCCGTCAATGAGCAGTTCTTC.

The chain employs TRBV7-9 and TRBJ2-2; D remains unclear. CDR1 is SEHNR and CDR2 is FQNEAQ in the germline V gene (reference sequence). Trimming shortened V by 5 bases and J by 8 bases, and 15 bases separated the two germline ends. The CDR3 runs to 14 residues. CDR3 region: CASSQTRAPGELFF. CDR3 sequence (DNA): TGTGCCAGCAGCCAGACTCGAGCGCCAGGGGAGCTGTTTTTT. Full variable domain (outside the CDR3, taken from reference TRBV7-9 and TRBJ2-2): DTGVSQNPRHKITKRGQNVTFRCDPISEHNRLYWYRQTLGQGPEFLTYFQNEAQLEKSRLLSDRFSAERPKGSFSTLEIQRTEQGDSAMYLCASSQTRAPGELFFGEGSRLTVL.

This sequence joins TRBV27 and TRBJ2-2, with a weak D call TRBD2 (5 bases). Germline V lookup: CDR1 MNHEY, CDR2 SMNVEV (reference sequence). The V and J ends lost 8 bases and 6 bases respectively, with 13 bases between them. The CDR3 contains 13 residues. CDR3 residues: CASRGPRPGELFF. The CDR3 bases are TGTGCCAGCCGGGGTCCTCGCCCCGGGGAGCTGTTTTTT.

CDR3 bases: TGTGCCAGCAGCCGCCGACAGAGCTCCTATAATTCACCCCTCCACTTT. It yields the protein CASSRRQSSYNSPLHF. V is TRBV7-2 and J is TRBJ1-6; a weak D match, TRBD1 (5 bases). Trimming took 5 bases from V and 0 from J, leaving 11 bases between them. This CDR3 has 16 residues. Looked up from germline, CDR1 is SGHTA and CDR2 is FQGNSA.

V is TRBV18 and J is TRBJ1-1, with a possible D match to TRBD1 (6 bases). Germline assignment: CDR1 KGHSH and CDR2 LQKENI. Trimming left V 4 bases short and J 1 base short, with 7 bases between. The CDR3 has 13 amino acids. DNA of the CDR3: TGTGCCAGCTCACGGGGACAGAACACTGAAGCTTTCTTT. Translation gives CASSRGQNTEAFF.

The genes are TRBV21-1 and TRBJ1-5. TRBV21-1 is a pseudogene segment. The CDR3 runs to 16 residues. The CDR3 sequence is CASSKAGVRGNQPQHF. The CDR3 DNA reads as TGTGCCAGCAGCAAAGCCGGGGTCCGGGGCAATCAGCCCCAGCATTTT.

This sequence joins TRBV20-1 and TRBJ1-2; TRBD1 might be the D (5 bases). V dropped 2 bases and J dropped 8 bases, with 9 bases sitting between them. Germline values: CDR1 DFQATT, CDR2 SNEGSKA (reference sequence). There are 11 residues in the CDR3. The CDR3 DNA follows: TGCAGTGCTAGAACAGGTTTCGGCTACACCTTC. It specifies CSARTGFGYTF.

CDR3 in DNA: TGTGCCAGCAGCGCTAAACGGAACACTGAAGCTTTCTTT. Amino acid sequence: CASSAKRNTEAFF. This chain joins TRBV12-3 or TRBV12-4 and TRBJ1-1; no reliable D call. The CDR3 spans 13 residues. V lost 6 bases and J 1 base, leaving 9 bases between the germline ends.

The chain employs TRBV7-2 and TRBJ2-4; TRBD1 matches 11 bases. Germline V gene sequence: CDR1 SGHTA, CDR2 FQGNSA. The V segment lost 4 bases and the J segment 7 bases; nucleotides outside the gene matches: 6. This CDR3 has 15 amino acids. The chain's CDR3 is CASSSPGTGGNIQYF. The CDR3 nucleotides read TGTGCCAGCAGCTCCCCAGGGACAGGGGGGAACATTCAGTACTTC.

The chain couples TRBV5-8 to TRBJ1-2, with TRBD1 matching 9 bases. The germline V gene encodes CDR1 SGHTS and CDR2 YDEGEE. This CDR3 is 14 amino acids long. V lost 6 bases, J lost 0 bases, and 3 bases stayed unmatched. For the CDR3, the DNA is TGTGCCAGCAACCGGGACAGGGCTAACTATGGCTACACCTTC. Residues: CASNRDRANYGYTF.

The gene calls are TRBV11-2 and TRBJ2-7; no clear D gene. Germline assignment: CDR1 SGHAT and CDR2 FQNNGV. The CDR3 has 13 residues. Trimming removed 2 bases from V and 3 bases from J, with 8 bases in between. CDR3 in amino acids: CASSLQENYEQYF. The CDR3 coding sequence is TGTGCCAGCAGCTTACAAGAGAACTACGAGCAGTACTTC.

This clone occurred once. V is TRBV6-4 and J is TRBJ2-7; D unresolved. The V gene lost 0 bases and the J gene lost 1 base, with 4 bases spanning the gap. The CDR3 totals 13 residues. The germline CDR1 and CDR2 sequences are MRHNA and SNTAGT. The CDR3 is CASSDSPSYEQYF. Here the CDR3 DNA reads TGTGCCAGCAGTGACTCCCCGTCCTACGAGCAGTACTTC.

The chain uses TRBV27 and TRBJ1-6, with TRBD1 matching 9 bases. The CDR3 loop spans 12 amino acids. Germline CDR1 and CDR2: MNHEY and SMNVEV (reference sequence). The CDR3 reads CGSGTGNSPLHF. The CDR3 nucleotides are TGTGGTTCGGGGACAGGGAATTCACCCCTCCACTTT.

This clone has just one count. The genes are TRBV21-1 and TRBJ1-4; the listed D gene, TRBD1, was not tested against the DNA. TRBV21-1 is reported as a pseudogene. The CDR3 length is 18 residues. CDR3 sequence: CASSNVGTGPSTNEKLFF. The CDR3 region has the DNA TGTGCCAGCAGCAATGTCGGGACAGGACCCTCAACTAATGAAAAACTGTTTTTT.

The CDR3 sequence: CASRIREGGYTF. In nucleotides, the CDR3 is TGTGCCAGCAGAATCAGGGAAGGCGGCTACACCTTC. The V and J genes are TRBV5-5 and TRBJ1-2; tentative D call: TRBD1 (5 bases). Trimming pared 5 bases from V and 8 bases from J, leaving 13 bases between. The germline CDR1 and CDR2 sequences are SGHKS and YYEKEE (reference sequence). This CDR3 has 12 residues.

This chain connects TRBV19 to TRBJ2-2; 8 bases are a match to TRBD1. Losses at the gene ends were 6 bases for V and 1 base for J; bases not matched to a gene: 4. Germline CDR1 and CDR2: LNHDA and SQIVND (reference sequence). The CDR3 has 15 amino acids. The CDR3 reads CASSQGARNTGELFF. The CDR3 DNA sequence: TGTGCCAGTAGCCAGGGGGCGAGGAACACCGGGGAGCTGTTTTTT.

This chain connects TRBV9 to TRBJ1-1; D is uncertain. CDR1 SGDLS and CDR2 YYNGEE come from the germline V gene. The CDR3 is 13 amino acids. Deletions cut 0 bases from V and 7 bases from J, with 10 bases between. CDR3 DNA: TGTGCCAGCAGCGTAGGGTACGCCAGTGAAGCTTTCTTT. Its translation is CASSVGYASEAFF.

The chain uses TRBV19 and TRBJ1-5; D is unclear. V lost 10 bases to trimming and J lost 5 bases, with 12 bases between them. Germline V CDR1 and CDR2: LNHDA, SQIVND (reference sequence). This CDR3 has 12 residues. The CDR3 coding sequence is TGTGCCACAGCGGACGGGGATCAGCCCCAGCATTTT. The encoded protein is CATADGDQPQHF.

The V call is TRBV28, the J call TRBJ1-2, with a possible D match to TRBD1 (6 bases). The CDR3 loop spans 12 amino acids. Germline lookup yields CDR1 MDHEN and CDR2 SYDVKM. Trimming stripped 8 bases from V and 8 bases from J, with 15 bases between. The CDR3 region is CASGDRRRGYTF. The CDR3 region has the DNA TGTGCCAGCGGAGACAGGCGGCGGGGCTACACCTTC.

This chain links TRBV24-1 with TRBJ2-1; 9 nucleotides match TRBD2. V trimming: 10 bases; J trimming: 3 bases; junction bases outside the gene matches: 3. The CDR3 spans 13 residues. In germline, CDR1 is KGHDR, CDR2 SFDVKD. The DNA for the CDR3 is TGTGCCACTGGACTAGCGAACTACAATGAGCAGTTCTTC. Encoded protein: CATGLANYNEQFF.

The chain links TRBV27 to TRBJ2-7; a weak D match, TRBD1 (7 bases). Germline V lookup: CDR1 MNHEY, CDR2 SMNVEV (reference sequence). The CDR3 extends over 18 amino acids. Trimming pared 6 bases from V and 4 bases from J, leaving 28 bases between. As DNA, the CDR3 is TGTGCCAGCAGCTCACGAGGGGGCCAGCGGGCAAAGGGTTACGAGCAGTACTTC. Its protein product is CASSSRGGQRAKGYEQYF.

V usage is TRBV18 and J usage is TRBJ1-5; the match to TRBD1 covers 7 bases. Germline trimming cut 6 bases from V and 2 bases from J; bases unmatched to any gene: 10. The CDR3 has 16 residues. Looked up from germline, CDR1 is KGHSH and CDR2 is LQKENI. CDR3 DNA sequence: TGTGCCAGCTCTGACAGGACAGGCCCGGGCAATCAGCCCCAGCATTTT. Amino acid sequence: CASSDRTGPGNQPQHF.